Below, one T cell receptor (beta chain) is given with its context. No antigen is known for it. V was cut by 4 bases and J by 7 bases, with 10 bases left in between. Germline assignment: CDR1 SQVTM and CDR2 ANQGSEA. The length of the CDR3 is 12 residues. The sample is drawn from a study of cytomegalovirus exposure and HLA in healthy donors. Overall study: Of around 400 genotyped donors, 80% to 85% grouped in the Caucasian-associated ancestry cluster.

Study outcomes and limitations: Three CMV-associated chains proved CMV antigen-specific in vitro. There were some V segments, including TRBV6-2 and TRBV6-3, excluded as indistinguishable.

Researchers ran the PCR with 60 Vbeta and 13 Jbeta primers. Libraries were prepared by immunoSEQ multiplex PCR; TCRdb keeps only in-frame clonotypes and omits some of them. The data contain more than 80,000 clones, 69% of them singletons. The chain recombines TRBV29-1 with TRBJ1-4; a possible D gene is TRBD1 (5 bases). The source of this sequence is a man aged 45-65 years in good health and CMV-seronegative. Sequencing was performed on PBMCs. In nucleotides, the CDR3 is TGCAGCGTTGGGGGGGATGGTGAAAAACTGTTTTTT. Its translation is CSVGGDGEKLFF.